This TCR beta chain was identified during a study of blood T cell repertoires in COVID-19. Study information: Samples taken during acute and convalescent COVID-19 were collected in the United States, Italy and Spain. From T cells, B-cell-depleted T cells, or PBMCs came the material, which was cDNA or gDNA.

How the authors handled the data: Amplification of reference gene primers was used by the study to estimate nucleated cell counts. Measured with immunoSEQ multiplex PCR; TCRdb has only the in-frame clones, and not every one. D and trimming were read from the DNA, whereas the V and J calls and clone size are those reported in that table. Counted here are 350,000 or so clones, roughly nine tenths occurring once; the ten biggest clones make up 3.5% to 4%. Patients of the Seattle cohort, enrolled during active infection, were followed longitudinally. The sequenced sample consisted of peripheral blood. This clonotype was sampled from an older woman with COVID-19, enrolled during active disease.

This chain's CDR3 is CASSQVQQTSGSYF. The CDR3 region has the DNA TGTGCCAGCAGCCAAGTGCAGCAGACTAGCGGTTCTTACTTC. The chain combines TRBV4-2 with TRBJ2-7, with 9 bases matching TRBD2. V trimming: 1 base; J trimming: 13 bases; junction bases outside the gene matches: 11. Germline CDR1 is LGHNA and CDR2 is YNFKEQ. This CDR3 is built from 14 residues.